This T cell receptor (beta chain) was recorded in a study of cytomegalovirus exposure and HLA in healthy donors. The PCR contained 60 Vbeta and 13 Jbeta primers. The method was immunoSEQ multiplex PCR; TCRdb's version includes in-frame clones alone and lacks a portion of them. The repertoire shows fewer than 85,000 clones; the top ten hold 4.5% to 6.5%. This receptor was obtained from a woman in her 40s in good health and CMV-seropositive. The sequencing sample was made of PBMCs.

The CDR3, as DNA: TGTGCCAGCAGTTTATCGGCGGGCAGGAGGAGTCAAGAGACCCAGTACTTC. This translates into CASSLSAGRRSQETQYF. This rearrangement joins TRBV28 to TRBJ2-5, with D perhaps TRBD2 (5 bases). The CDR3 extends over 17 amino acids. Deletions cut 1 base from V and 2 bases from J, with 17 bases between. Per the germline V gene, CDR1 is MDHEN and CDR2 is SYDVKM.